These 8 T cell receptor beta chains share one sample of origin, sequenced in a study of blood T cells in healthy people across ages. A second PCR, run for roughly 7 to 12 cycles, used a sample-barcoded 5' primer plus a J-beta primer mix. Each CDR3 protein is one row after TCRdb ran MiXCR on the 5' RACE reads. The table has 540,000 or so distinct CDR3 sequences, approximately 25% seen once. These data were likewise used in another study, on T cells of mothers and their children.

Sequences were obtained from blood. The receptors here all came from a boy aged 5-17 years in good health.

This clonotype has just a few counts. The chain combines TRBV7-9 with TRBJ2-5, with D unresolved. CDR1 is SEHNR and CDR2 is FQNEAQ in the germline V gene (reference sequence). This CDR3 contains 16 residues. V was trimmed by 4 bases and J by 3 bases, leaving 18 bases between them. The CDR3 DNA reads TGTGCCAGCAGCTCCCCTTGGGCCCTTACCGAAGAGACCCAGTACTTC. As protein: CASSSPWALTEETQYF. The full variable domain, its missing parts supplied by reference TRBV7-9 and TRBJ2-5, is DTGVSQNPRHKITKRGQNVTFRCDPISEHNRLYWYRQTLGQGPEFLTYFQNEAQLEKSRLLSDRFSAERPKGSFSTLEIQRTEQGDSAMYLCASSSPWALTEETQYFGPGTRLLVL.

This chain connects TRBV12-3 or TRBV12-4 to TRBJ1-4; 9 bases align to TRBD1. The CDR3 runs 14 residues. Trimming took 7 bases from V and 6 from J; bases not matched to a gene: 6. The CDR3 coding sequence is TGTGCCAGCAAGACCGGGACAGGGTATGAAAAACTGTTTTTT. It yields the protein CASKTGTGYEKLFF.

This clonotype was seen at least ten times. This chain connects TRBV9 to TRBJ2-7, with D perhaps TRBD2 (5 bases). V lost 3 bases to trimming and J lost 7 bases, with 17 bases between them. CDR1 and CDR2 (germline): SGDLS, YYNGEE. The CDR3 loop spans 14 amino acids. CDR3 in DNA: TGTGCCAGCAGCGGGAGACGGGGAATCTATGAGCAGTACTTC. Residues: CASSGRRGIYEQYF.

This clonotype was observed many times. The chain uses TRBV20-1 and TRBJ2-7, with TRBD2 matching 8 bases. V dropped 5 bases and J dropped 2; count of bases not matched to a gene: 5. Germline-derived CDR1 and CDR2 are DFQATT and SNEGSKA (reference sequence). The CDR3 is 13 residues long. In nucleotides, the CDR3 is TGCAGTGCTCACACTAGCGGCCCCTACGAGCAGTACTTC. It codes for CSAHTSGPYEQYF.

The chain has TRBV29-1 and TRBJ2-5; D perhaps matches TRBD2 (6 bases). Trimming shortened V by 5 bases and J by 1 base, and 14 bases separated the two germline ends. The CDR3 contains 14 residues. The germline V gene encodes CDR1 SQVTM and CDR2 ANQGSEA. The CDR3 region is CSVSIAGLQETQYF. The CDR3, as DNA: TGCAGCGTTAGTATCGCGGGGCTCCAAGAGACCCAGTACTTC.

The V and J genes are TRBV5-1 and TRBJ1-1; the D gene is possibly TRBD1 (5 bases). The CDR3 loop spans 14 amino acids. Trimming cost V 8 bases and J 5 bases, with 19 bases left between them. Germline V gene lookup returns CDR1 SGHRS and CDR2 YFSETQ. This CDR3 reads CASLDRPRGTEAFF. The CDR3 nucleotides read TGCGCCAGTCTAGACAGACCCAGAGGGACTGAAGCTTTCTTT.

This chain joins TRBV30 and TRBJ2-7; 8 nucleotides match TRBD1. The end of the DNA aligns better with TRBJ2-1, so the J call may be wrong. CDR3 size: 13 residues. In germline, CDR1 is GTSNPN, CDR2 SVGIG (reference sequence). For the CDR3, the DNA is TGTGCCTGGAGTACGACAGGGGTCGGTGAGCAGTTCTTC. It yields the protein CAWSTTGVGEQFF.

The table lists this clonotype with a few counts. V usage is TRBV28 and J usage is TRBJ2-7; possibly TRBD1 for D (6 bases). Per germline, CDR1 MDHEN and CDR2 SYDVKM. Trimming removed 2 bases at V and 4 bases at J, with 15 bases between. This CDR3 has 15 residues. CDR3 bases: TGTGCCAGCAGTTTAAAGGGGACAACTTTTTACGAGCAGTACTTC. Its protein product is CASSLKGTTFYEQYF.